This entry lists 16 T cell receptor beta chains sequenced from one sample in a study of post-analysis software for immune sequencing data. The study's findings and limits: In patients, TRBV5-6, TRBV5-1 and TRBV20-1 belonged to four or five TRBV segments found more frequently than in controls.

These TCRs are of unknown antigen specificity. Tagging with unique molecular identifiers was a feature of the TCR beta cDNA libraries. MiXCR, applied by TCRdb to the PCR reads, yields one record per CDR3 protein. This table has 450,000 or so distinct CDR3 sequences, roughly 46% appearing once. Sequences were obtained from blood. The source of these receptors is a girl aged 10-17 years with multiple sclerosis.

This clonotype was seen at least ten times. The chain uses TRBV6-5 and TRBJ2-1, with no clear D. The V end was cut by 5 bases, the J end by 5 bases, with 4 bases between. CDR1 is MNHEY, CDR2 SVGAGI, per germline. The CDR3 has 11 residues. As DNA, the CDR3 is TGTGCCAGCAGTCACAACAATGAGCAGTTCTTC. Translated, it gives CASSHNNEQFF.

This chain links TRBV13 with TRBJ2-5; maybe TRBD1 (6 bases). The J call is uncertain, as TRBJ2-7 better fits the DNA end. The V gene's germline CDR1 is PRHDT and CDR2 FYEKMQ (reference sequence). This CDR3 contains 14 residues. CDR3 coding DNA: TGTGCCAGCACCACGAGAGGGGGAAGGGGCGAGCAGTACTTC. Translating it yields CASTTRGGRGEQYF.

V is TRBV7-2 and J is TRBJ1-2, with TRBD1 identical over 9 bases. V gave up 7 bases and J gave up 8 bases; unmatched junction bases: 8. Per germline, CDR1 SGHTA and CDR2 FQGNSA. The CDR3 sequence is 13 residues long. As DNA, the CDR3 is TGTGCCAGCAAAGCCGGGACAGGGAGAGGCTACACCTTC. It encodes CASKAGTGRGYTF.

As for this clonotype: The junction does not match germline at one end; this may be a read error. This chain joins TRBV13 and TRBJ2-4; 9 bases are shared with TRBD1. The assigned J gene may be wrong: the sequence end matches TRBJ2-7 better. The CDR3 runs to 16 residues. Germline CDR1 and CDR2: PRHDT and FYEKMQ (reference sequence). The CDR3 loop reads CANSLGFGTGIYEQYF. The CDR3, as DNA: TGTGCCAACAGCTTAGGTTTTGGGACAGGGATTTACGAGCAGTACTTC.

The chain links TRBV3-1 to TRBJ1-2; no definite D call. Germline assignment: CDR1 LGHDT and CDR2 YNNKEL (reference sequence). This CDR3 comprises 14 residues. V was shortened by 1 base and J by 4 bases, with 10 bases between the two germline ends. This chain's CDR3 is CASSQAARSYGYTF. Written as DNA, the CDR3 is TGTGCCAGCAGCCAAGCGGCTCGAAGCTATGGCTACACCTTC.

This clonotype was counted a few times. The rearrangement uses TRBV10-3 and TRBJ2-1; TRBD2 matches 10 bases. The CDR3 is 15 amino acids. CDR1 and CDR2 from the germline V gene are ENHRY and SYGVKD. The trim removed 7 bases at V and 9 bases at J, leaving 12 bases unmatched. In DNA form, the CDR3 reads TGTGCCATCACCGGAGGATCTAGCGGGAGTAGTGAGCAGTTCTTC. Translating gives CAITGGSSGSSEQFF.

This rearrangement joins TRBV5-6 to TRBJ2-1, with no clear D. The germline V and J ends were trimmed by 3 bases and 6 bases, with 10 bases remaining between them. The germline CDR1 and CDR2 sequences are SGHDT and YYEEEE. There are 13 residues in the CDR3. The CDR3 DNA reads TGTGCCAGCAGCTCCCTCTACGGCAATGAGCAGTTCTTC. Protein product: CASSSLYGNEQFF.

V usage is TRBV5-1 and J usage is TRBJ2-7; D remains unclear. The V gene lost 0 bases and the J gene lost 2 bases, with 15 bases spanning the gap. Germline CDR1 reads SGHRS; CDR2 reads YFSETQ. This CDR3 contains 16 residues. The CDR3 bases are TGCGCCAGCAGCTTGGGGCGCCCGGAACAGACCTACGAGCAGTACTTC. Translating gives CASSLGRPEQTYEQYF.

The CDR3 DNA reads as TGCAGCGTAATGCCGGGACTTGGGATCAAGAGCGAGCAGTACTTC. Its protein is CSVMPGLGIKSEQYF. V and J are TRBV29-1 and TRBJ2-4, with D maybe TRBD2 (6 bases). The end of the DNA is better explained by TRBJ2-7, so the J call may be wrong. The germline V gene has CDR1 SQVTM and CDR2 ANQGSEA. This CDR3 has 15 amino acids.

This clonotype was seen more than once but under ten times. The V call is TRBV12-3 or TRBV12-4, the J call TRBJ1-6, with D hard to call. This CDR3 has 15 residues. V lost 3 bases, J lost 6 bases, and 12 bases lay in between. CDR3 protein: CASSFQHHPNSPLHF. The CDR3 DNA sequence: TGTGCCAGCAGTTTTCAACATCACCCTAATTCACCCCTCCACTTT.

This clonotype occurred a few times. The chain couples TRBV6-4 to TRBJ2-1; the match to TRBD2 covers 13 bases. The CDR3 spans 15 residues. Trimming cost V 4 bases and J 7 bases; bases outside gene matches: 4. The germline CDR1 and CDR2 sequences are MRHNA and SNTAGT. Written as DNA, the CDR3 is TGTGCCAGCAGTGGGGGGACTAGCGGGGAGAATGAGCAGTTCTTC. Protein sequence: CASSGGTSGENEQFF.

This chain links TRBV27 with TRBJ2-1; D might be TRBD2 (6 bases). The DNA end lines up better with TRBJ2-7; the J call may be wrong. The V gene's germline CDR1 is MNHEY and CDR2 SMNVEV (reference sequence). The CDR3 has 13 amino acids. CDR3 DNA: TGTGCCAGCAGGACCGGGACTTTCAATGAGCAGTACTTC. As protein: CASRTGTFNEQYF.

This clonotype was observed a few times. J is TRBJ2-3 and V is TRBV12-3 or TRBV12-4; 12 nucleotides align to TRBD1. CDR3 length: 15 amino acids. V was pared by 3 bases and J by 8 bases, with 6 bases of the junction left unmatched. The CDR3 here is CASSFGTGGAGTQYF. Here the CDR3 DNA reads TGTGCCAGCAGTTTTGGGACAGGGGGCGCAGGTACGCAGTATTTT.

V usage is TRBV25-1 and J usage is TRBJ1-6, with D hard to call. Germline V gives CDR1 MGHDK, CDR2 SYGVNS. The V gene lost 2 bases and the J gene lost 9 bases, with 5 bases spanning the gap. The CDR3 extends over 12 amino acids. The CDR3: CASSEVSSPLHF. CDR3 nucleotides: TGTGCCAGCAGTGAAGTGAGTTCACCCCTCCACTTT.

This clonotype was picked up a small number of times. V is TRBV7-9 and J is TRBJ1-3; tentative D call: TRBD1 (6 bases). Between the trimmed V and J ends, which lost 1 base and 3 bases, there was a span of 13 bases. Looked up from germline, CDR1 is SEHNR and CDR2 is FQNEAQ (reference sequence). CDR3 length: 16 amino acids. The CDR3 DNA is TGTGCCAGCAGCTTAGGGACCGGGACACTTGGAAACACCATATATTTT. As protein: CASSLGTGTLGNTIYF.

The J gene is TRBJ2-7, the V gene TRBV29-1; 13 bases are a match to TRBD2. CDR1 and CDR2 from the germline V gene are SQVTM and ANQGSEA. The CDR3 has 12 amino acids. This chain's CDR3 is CGGTSGNYEQYF. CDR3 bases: TGCGGAGGGACTAGCGGGAACTACGAGCAGTACTTC.